This T cell receptor (beta chain) emerged from a study of blood T cells in healthy people across ages. About the research overall: T cells yielded about one barcoded beta molecule per two cells through template switching.

Study results and caveats: Relative to aged donors, long-lived donors carried more naive CD4+ cells and displayed higher diversity. Naive and antigen-experienced cells were not separated, limiting conclusive comparison.

A second PCR, run for about 7 to 11 cycles, used a sample-barcoded 5' primer plus a J-beta primer mix. TCRdb redid the calling of the 5' RACE reads with MiXCR, one entry per CDR3 protein. Of about 2 million distinct CDR3 sequences listed, just under 50% are singletons. V trimming: 3 bases; J trimming: 6 bases; junction bases outside the gene matches: 11. The CDR3 totals 16 residues. Germline V gene sequence: CDR1 DFQATT, CDR2 SNEGSKA (reference sequence). This clonotype was detected only once. Antigen: not known. The chain links TRBV20-1 to TRBJ2-5; 12 bases fit TRBD1. This sequence was found in a woman aged 40 to 50 in good health. The sample taken for sequencing was blood. The CDR3 reads CSASLPGQGARKTQYF. For the CDR3, the DNA is TGCAGTGCTAGCCTCCCGGGACAGGGGGCGCGAAAGACCCAGTACTTC.